Below are 14 T cell receptor beta chains sequenced from a single sample in a study of blood T cell repertoires in COVID-19. Sequenced by immunoSEQ multiplex PCR; TCRdb stores in-frame clones only, minus some. The table lists approximately 250,000 clones, roughly 85% of them singletons. Sequenced: PBMCs or T cells enriched from blood (not recorded which). The receptors here all came from a woman in her 50s with acute COVID-19.

This clone has just one count. This chain joins TRBV7-6 and TRBJ2-7, with TRBD2 as a possible D gene (7 bases). Between the trimmed V and J ends, which lost 5 bases and 5 bases, there was a span of 13 bases. Germline assignment: CDR1 SGHVS and CDR2 FNYEAQ. The length of the CDR3 is 13 residues. CDR3: CASSVRGGNEQYF. In DNA form, the CDR3 reads TGTGCCAGCAGCGTTAGGGGGGGGAACGAGCAGTACTTC.

This clone was seen more than once but under ten times. V is TRBV30 and J is TRBJ1-3, with D possibly being TRBD1 (6 bases). Trimming took off 0 bases at V and 12 bases at J, with 21 bases between the two ends. Germline assignment: CDR1 GTSNPN and CDR2 SVGIG (reference sequence). The CDR3 has 15 residues. This CDR3 reads CAWSVPAPSTGVIYF. The CDR3 DNA reads TGTGCCTGGAGTGTCCCAGCTCCCTCGACAGGTGTCATATATTTT.

V usage is TRBV6-2 or TRBV6-3 and J usage is TRBJ2-7; 9 bases are a match to TRBD1. The V gene end was trimmed by 5 bases and the J gene end by 3 bases; junction bases not matched to a gene: 8. CDR1 MNHEY and CDR2 SVGEGT come from the germline V gene. This CDR3 has 15 residues. CDR3 sequence (DNA): TGTGCCAGCAGTACGGTGGGACAGGGAGTCTACGAGCAGTACTTC. Amino acids: CASSTVGQGVYEQYF.

This clone has only one observation. The V gene is TRBV18, the J gene TRBJ1-1; 9 bases agree with TRBD1. Germline V gene sequence: CDR1 KGHSH, CDR2 LQKENI. There are 16 residues in the CDR3. V trimming: 4 bases; J trimming: 5 bases; junction bases outside the gene matches: 11. In DNA form, the CDR3 reads TGTGCCAGCTCACAAGCACAGGGGGCCTTCGAGACTGAAGCTTTCTTT. This codes for CASSQAQGAFETEAFF. Filled out from reference TRBV18 and TRBJ1-1, the complete variable domain reads NAGVMQNPRHLVRRRGQEARLRCSPMKGHSHVYWYRQLPEEGLKFMVYLQKENIIDESGMPKERFSAEFPKEGPSILRIQQVVRGDSAAYFCASSQAQGAFETEAFFGQGTRLTVV.

Concerning this clone itself: Other DNA variants within this sample encode the same CDR3. The chain has TRBV18 and TRBJ1-5; 7 bases are a match to TRBD1. Germline loops: CDR1 KGHSH, CDR2 LQKENI. J lost 3 bases, V lost 6 bases, and 5 bases had no gene match. The CDR3 has 14 amino acids. The CDR3 spells CASSLGQSNQPQHF. The CDR3 coding sequence is TGTGCCAGCTCGCTGGGACAGTCCAATCAGCCCCAGCATTTT.

This chain links TRBV30 with TRBJ2-2; D remains unclear. Germline lookup yields CDR1 GTSNPN and CDR2 SVGIG (reference sequence). The CDR3 has 10 amino acids. Trimming took 8 bases from V and 8 from J, leaving 9 bases between them. The chain's CDR3 is CARGDGELFF. CDR3 in DNA: TGTGCCCGAGGCGATGGGGAGCTGTTTTTT.

The chain couples TRBV7-2 to TRBJ2-1, with 8 positions matching TRBD1. The trim removed 3 bases at V and 6 bases at J, leaving 7 bases unmatched. Germline V CDR1 and CDR2: SGHTA, FQGNSA. This CDR3 comprises 15 residues. CDR3 amino acids: CASSLDRASFNEQFF. The CDR3 nucleotides read TGTGCCAGCAGCTTGGACAGGGCAAGCTTCAATGAGCAGTTCTTC.

DNA of the CDR3: TGTGCCAGCTCACCCCTCAGGACACACAATGAGCAGTTCTTC. This codes for CASSPLRTHNEQFF. The rearrangement uses TRBV18 and TRBJ2-1; D might be TRBD1 (5 bases). The CDR3 extends over 14 amino acids. Germline values: CDR1 KGHSH, CDR2 LQKENI. V was cut by 3 bases and J by 5 bases, with 11 bases left in between.

This clone was found once. The chain joins TRBV19 to TRBJ1-6; D might be TRBD1 (5 bases). The CDR3 is 14 residues long. With 2 bases removed from V and 16 bases from J, the gap between germline ends came to 18 bases. CDR1 is LNHDA and CDR2 is SQIVND in the germline V gene (reference sequence). The CDR3 DNA sequence: TGTGCCAGTAGTATAACCCATACAGGTGATACGCTCCACTTT. Translated: CASSITHTGDTLHF.

This chain links TRBV7-8 with TRBJ2-5; 8 bases map to TRBD2. Trimming took 5 bases from V and 1 from J; bases not matched to a gene: 3. CDR3 length: 14 amino acids. Per the germline V gene, CDR1 is SGHVS and CDR2 is FQNEAQ. The CDR3: CASSRGTSQETQYF. CDR3 DNA: TGTGCCAGCAGCCGAGGGACTAGCCAAGAGACCCAGTACTTC.

The V call is TRBV4-2, the J call TRBJ1-6; tentatively, D is TRBD1 (6 bases). The CDR3 has 15 amino acids. CDR1 and CDR2 (germline): LGHNA, YNFKEQ. Trimming pared 0 bases from V and 6 bases from J, leaving 9 bases between. The CDR3 is CASSQETGANSPLHF. The CDR3, as DNA: TGTGCCAGCAGCCAAGAGACAGGCGCTAATTCACCCCTCCACTTT.

The gene calls are TRBV27 and TRBJ1-5, with D possibly TRBD1 on 6 matching bases. CDR1 and CDR2 from the germline V gene are MNHEY and SMNVEV (reference sequence). The CDR3 runs to 14 residues. Trimming removed 7 bases from V and 1 base from J, with 11 bases in between. The CDR3 sequence: CASTLQGSNQPQHF. The CDR3 nucleotides read TGTGCCAGCACCCTCCAGGGGAGCAATCAGCCCCAGCATTTT.

The V gene is TRBV4-3, the J gene TRBJ2-3; 7 positions agree with TRBD1. Per the germline V gene, CDR1 is LGHNA and CDR2 is YSLEER. V lost 3 bases to trimming and J lost 2 bases; unmatched junction nucleotides: 8. CDR3 size: 16 residues. This CDR3 is CASSQSRDRLTDTQYF. The CDR3 DNA reads TGCGCCAGCAGCCAGAGCCGGGACAGACTCACAGATACGCAGTATTTT.

This clone was picked up many times. The genes are TRBV3-1 (or the pseudogene TRBV3-2) and TRBJ2-5; 7 positions match TRBD1. This CDR3 is 15 amino acids long. The J segment lost 4 bases and the V segment lost 0 bases, leaving 5 bases of the junction unmatched. CDR1 is LGHDT, CDR2 YNNKEL, per germline (reference sequence). The CDR3 DNA reads TGTGCCAGCAGCCAAGATGACAGGGTTCGAGAGACCCAGTACTTC. Its translation: CASSQDDRVRETQYF.